The 24 T cell receptor beta chains listed next were all sequenced from one sample in a study of early T cells in non-severe SARS-CoV-2 infection (dated by TCRdb to about 2021). Libraries were prepared through 5' RACE. Instrument used: NextSeq 500. The public reads were quality trimmed at Q25 with fastp and then assembled into clones with MiXCR by TCRdb, keeping productive beta chains. Under each unique CDR3 protein, matching rows form one entry showing the most common genes and DNA. The sample has some 77,000 distinct CDR3 sequences on record, 10% to 15% of them singletons. In total, the top ten clones hold roughly 15% of the sample. The source was whole blood, collected at baseline. All receptors come from an adult who was a healthcare worker with PCR-confirmed SARS-CoV-2 infection or an uninfected control (not recorded which). The donor label of this sample is uncertain.

This clonotype was seen only a few times. The chain is built from TRBV20-1 and TRBJ2-5; the D is unclear. CDR1 and CDR2 from the germline V gene are DFQATT and SNEGSKA (reference sequence). V lost 0 bases and J lost 3, with 14 bases in between. The CDR3 runs to 15 residues. The CDR3 region has the DNA TGCAGTGCTAGAGATTGGGTAGGCTTAAAAGAGACCCAGTACTTC. This gives the protein CSARDWVGLKETQYF.

In its sample, this clonotype was seen many times. The chain is built from TRBV6-1 and TRBJ1-2; maybe TRBD1 (5 bases). V lost 6 bases and J lost 2, with 13 bases in between. This CDR3 has 14 residues. In germline, CDR1 is MNHNS, CDR2 SASEGT. CDR3 region: CASRQASTNYGYTF. CDR3 DNA sequence: TGTGCCAGCAGACAGGCGTCGACCAACTATGGCTACACCTTC.

The V call is TRBV3-1, the J call TRBJ1-1, with D possibly TRBD1 on 6 matching bases. The germline V gene encodes CDR1 LGHDT and CDR2 YNNKEL (reference sequence). The V end was cut by 3 bases, the J end by 7 bases, with 27 bases between. The CDR3 covers 18 residues. In nucleotides, the CDR3 is TGTGCCAGCAGCCAGACAACAGGGCAAACTCGCCTCTTTGGTGAAGCTTTCTTT. Translated, it gives CASSQTTGQTRLFGEAFF.

This clonotype was detected only once. The chain's CDR3 is CASSVQGMGTDTQYF. The CDR3 nucleotides read TGTGCCAGCAGTGTGCAGGGAATGGGCACAGATACGCAGTATTTT. The rearrangement links TRBV27 to TRBJ2-3, with D possibly TRBD1 on 5 matching bases. Germline CDR1 and CDR2: MNHEY and SMNVEV (reference sequence). V dropped 5 bases and J dropped 1 base, with 13 bases sitting between them. The CDR3 extends over 15 amino acids.

The chain joins TRBV6-4 to TRBJ1-2; 8 bases match TRBD1. The V segment lost 6 bases and the J segment 4 bases; nucleotides outside the gene matches: 10. Germline lookup yields CDR1 MRHNA and CDR2 SNTAGT. This CDR3 spans 15 amino acids. CDR3: CASRDPGQGTYGYTF. The CDR3 nucleotides read TGTGCCAGCAGAGACCCCGGACAGGGAACCTATGGCTACACCTTC.

The CDR3 sequence is CASSLMTGFHNEQFF. The CDR3 bases are TGTGCCAGCAGCTTAATGACAGGTTTTCACAATGAGCAGTTCTTC. This chain links TRBV7-3 with TRBJ2-1, with D possibly matching TRBD1 (6 bases). The CDR3 has 15 residues. Germline V gives CDR1 SGHTA, CDR2 FQGTGA. V dropped 1 base and J dropped 5 bases, with 12 bases sitting between them. Full variable domain (outside the CDR3, taken from reference TRBV7-3 and TRBJ2-1): GAGVSQTPSNKVTEKGKYVELRCDPISGHTALYWYRQSLGQGPEFLIYFQGTGAADDSGLPNDRFFAVRPEGSVSTLKIQRTERGDSAVYLCASSLMTGFHNEQFFGPGTRLTVL.

Points on this clonotype: Relative to the germline gene, one junction end is altered; a read error may explain this. The V and J genes are TRBV7-2 and TRBJ2-7; D possibly matches TRBD1 or TRBD2 (5 bases each). CDR1 is SGHTA and CDR2 is FQGNSA in the germline V gene. The CDR3 length is 19 residues. The CDR3: CACSLPVGYGAPSSYEQYF. The CDR3 coding sequence is TGTGCCTGCAGCTTACCGGTTGGATACGGGGCTCCGAGCTCCTACGAGCAGTACTTC.

The V call is TRBV7-3, the J call TRBJ2-6; no definite D call. In germline, CDR1 is SGHTA, CDR2 FQGTGA. The CDR3 contains 14 residues. The V end lost 6 bases, the J end lost 0 bases, and 6 bases lay between the germline ends. CDR3 in DNA: TGTGCCAGCAGTTTGACCTCTGGGGCCAACGTCCTGACTTTC. Its protein is CASSLTSGANVLTF.

This clonotype has a handful of counts. This chain joins TRBV6-1 and TRBJ2-7; 8 bases match TRBD1. The CDR3 extends over 11 amino acids. Germline-derived CDR1 and CDR2 are MNHNS and SASEGT. Trimming at V came to 11 bases and at J to 7 bases, leaving 7 bases not matched to a gene. The CDR3 nucleotides are TGTGCCGGAACAGGGGGTGGGGAGCAGTACTTC. As protein: CAGTGGGEQYF.

The V gene is TRBV9, the J gene TRBJ2-3; 11 bases fit TRBD2. Germline-derived CDR1 and CDR2 are SGDLS and YYNGEE. The junction had 3 bases not matched to a gene; V was cut back by 4 bases and J by 5 bases. CDR3 length: 14 residues. CDR3 region: CASSYLAGGDTQYF. DNA for the CDR3: TGTGCCAGCAGCTATCTAGCGGGAGGAGATACGCAGTATTTT. Full variable domain (rest looked up from reference TRBV9 and TRBJ2-3): DSGVTQTPKHLITATGQRVTLRCSPRSGDLSVYWYQQSLDQGLQFLIQYYNGEERAKGNILERFSAQQFPDLHSELNLSSLELGDSALYFCASSYLAGGDTQYFGPGTRLTVL.

This clonotype has a count of ten or more. CDR3 amino acids: CAIRNFCRSRPISYNEQFF. The CDR3 region has the DNA TGTGCCATCCGGAACTTCTGTCGTAGTCGCCCGATCTCCTACAATGAGCAGTTCTTC. This chain joins TRBV7-9 and TRBJ2-1; D not certain. The V end lost 10 bases, the J end lost 0 bases, and 28 bases lay between the germline ends. The CDR3 has 19 amino acids. The germline CDR1 and CDR2 sequences are SEHNR and FQNEAQ (reference sequence).

In its sample, this clonotype was seen a few times. This chain joins TRBV5-1 and TRBJ2-1; 8 bases map to TRBD2. This CDR3 is 15 amino acids long. CDR1 is SGHRS and CDR2 is YFSETQ in the germline V gene. V shed 0 bases and J 5 bases; nucleotides not matched to a gene: 4. The CDR3 DNA is TGCGCCAGCAGCTTGGTTAGCGGGGCAAACAATGAGCAGTTCTTC. Amino acids: CASSLVSGANNEQFF.

The table lists this clonotype with many counts. The chain recombines TRBV6-6 with TRBJ1-2, with a tentative D call TRBD1 (5 bases). CDR3 length: 16 residues. Germline loops: CDR1 MNHNY, CDR2 SVGAGI (reference sequence). V lost 7 bases and J 5 bases, leaving 23 bases between the germline ends. CDR3 in DNA: TGTGCCAGCACGCTCGACAGAGTTGGGGTGCGATATGGCTACACCTTC. Protein: CASTLDRVGVRYGYTF.

The table lists this clonotype with many counts. V usage is TRBV7-2 and J usage is TRBJ2-1; the D is unclear. The CDR3 has 13 amino acids. V was shortened by 1 base and J by 15 bases, with 16 bases between the two germline ends. Per germline, CDR1 SGHTA and CDR2 FQGNSA. The CDR3 DNA reads as TGTGCCAGCAGCTTAGAGGTGGGCCCATCCCCGTTCTTC. This encodes CASSLEVGPSPFF.

This rearrangement joins TRBV9 to TRBJ1-6; D gene ambiguous. CDR3 length: 15 amino acids. Trimming took off 1 base at V and 0 bases at J, with 5 bases between the two ends. Germline V CDR1 and CDR2: SGDLS, YYNGEE. The CDR3 DNA is TGTGCCAGCAGCGTATACAGCTCCTATAATTCACCCCTCCACTTT. Translating gives CASSVYSSYNSPLHF.

The table lists this clonotype with many counts. V is TRBV5-5 and J is TRBJ2-7, with 11 bases aligning to TRBD2. The CDR3 consists of 16 residues. The ends lost 5 bases at V and 3 bases at J; junction bases unmatched: 10. Germline CDR1 SGHKS, CDR2 YYEKEE (reference sequence). The CDR3 protein is CASSPFPGTSGYEQYF. The CDR3 nucleotides read TGTGCCAGCAGTCCATTCCCCGGGACTAGCGGCTACGAGCAGTACTTC.

This clonotype was counted only a few times. V and J are TRBV20-1 and TRBJ1-1; D is ambiguous. The CDR3 contains 11 residues. CDR1 and CDR2 (germline): DFQATT, SNEGSKA (reference sequence). V dropped 5 bases and J dropped 6 bases, with 10 bases sitting between them. CDR3 DNA: TGCAGTGCTGCCGACAACGCTGAAGCTTTCTTT. Amino acid sequence: CSAADNAEAFF.

This rearrangement joins TRBV7-2 to TRBJ2-7, with D perhaps matching TRBD1 (6 bases). Germline V gene data show CDR1 as SGHTA and CDR2 as FQGNSA. V dropped 5 bases and J dropped 6 bases, with 17 bases sitting between them. This CDR3 spans 14 amino acids. CDR3: CASSPSSGTSEQYF. For the CDR3, the DNA is TGTGCCAGCAGCCCCAGCTCCGGGACATCCGAGCAGTACTTC.

The chain links TRBV5-1 to TRBJ1-1; D uncertain. The CDR3 runs to 15 residues. Germline V CDR1 and CDR2: SGHRS, YFSETQ. V lost 0 bases and J 8 bases, leaving 17 bases between the germline ends. The CDR3 loop reads CASSLAGILPSEAFF. CDR3 sequence (DNA): TGCGCCAGCAGCTTGGCCGGCATCCTCCCCTCGGAAGCTTTCTTT.

This clonotype was seen at least ten times. This rearrangement joins TRBV2 to TRBJ1-2, with D hard to call. This CDR3 is built from 10 residues. Trimming removed 2 bases at V and 5 bases at J, with 0 bases between. Germline V lookup: CDR1 SNHLY, CDR2 FYNNEI. The CDR3 is CASSEYGYTF. The CDR3 nucleotides read TGTGCCAGCAGTGAATATGGCTACACCTTC.

In its sample, this clonotype was seen a few times. V and J are TRBV2 and TRBJ2-3; D gene uncertain. Germline V CDR1 and CDR2: SNHLY, FYNNEI. Deletions cut 7 bases from V and 6 bases from J, with 17 bases between. The CDR3 totals 14 residues. The CDR3 region has the DNA TGTGCCAGCATCCCTGGACGGAGTGAGGATACGCAGTATTTT. Its protein product is CASIPGRSEDTQYF.

This clonotype was seen a few times. The V call is TRBV7-2, the J call TRBJ2-1; tentatively, D is TRBD1 (6 bases). The CDR3 spans 15 residues. Per the germline V gene, CDR1 is SGHTA and CDR2 is FQGNSA. V lost 2 bases and J lost 2, with 10 bases in between. The CDR3 sequence: CASSLTGSAYNEQFF. CDR3 DNA: TGTGCCAGCAGCTTAACAGGGTCGGCCTACAATGAGCAGTTCTTC.

This clonotype was seen more than once but under ten times. This sequence joins TRBV7-3 and TRBJ2-2, with 7 nucleotides matching TRBD2. The CDR3 runs 15 residues. Per the germline V gene, CDR1 is SGHTA and CDR2 is FQGTGA. The V segment lost 4 bases and the J segment 2 bases; nucleotides outside the gene matches: 4. This chain's CDR3 is CASSSGGPNTGELFF. The CDR3 region has the DNA TGTGCCAGCAGCTCGGGGGGACCAAACACCGGGGAGCTGTTTTTT.

This clonotype appeared a few times. The J gene is TRBJ2-2, the V gene TRBV19; 7 bases agree with TRBD1. Germline V gene lookup returns CDR1 LNHDA and CDR2 SQIVND (reference sequence). Trimming at V came to 7 bases and at J to 7 bases, leaving 12 bases not matched to a gene. The CDR3 covers 15 residues. CDR3 amino acids: CASTGGPTRFGELFF. The CDR3 DNA sequence: TGTGCCAGTACAGGGGGACCAACACGATTCGGGGAGCTGTTTTTT. Supplemented by reference TRBV19 and TRBJ2-2, the full variable domain reads DGGITQSPKYLFRKEGQNVTLSCEQNLNHDAMYWYRQDPGQGLRLIYYSQIVNDFQKGDIAEGYSVSREKKESFPLTVTSAQKNPTAFYLCASTGGPTRFGELFFGEGSRLTVL.